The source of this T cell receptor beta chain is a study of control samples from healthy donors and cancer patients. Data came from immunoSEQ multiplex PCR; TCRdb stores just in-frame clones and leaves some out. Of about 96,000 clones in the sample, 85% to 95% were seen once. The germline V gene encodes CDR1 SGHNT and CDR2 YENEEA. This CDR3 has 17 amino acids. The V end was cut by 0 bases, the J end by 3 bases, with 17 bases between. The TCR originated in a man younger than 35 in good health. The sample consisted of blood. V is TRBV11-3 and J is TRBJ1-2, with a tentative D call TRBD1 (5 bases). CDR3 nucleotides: TGTGCCAGCAGCTTAGATCGGGACGTCTGTCGGGACTATGGCTACACCTTC. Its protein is CASSLDRDVCRDYGYTF.